Each of the 11 T cell receptor beta chains below was sequenced from the same sample in a study. TCRdb ran MiXCR on the 5' RACE reads and lists one entry per CDR3 protein. The data hold around 55,000 distinct CDR3 sequences, with under 25% observed a single time. Cells sorted as Tregs were CD4+, CD25+ and CD127-/low. The sequencing sample was made of tumor-infiltrating Tregs sorted from the breast tumor. Source of these receptors: a female donor with breast cancer.

This chain connects TRBV7-2 to TRBJ2-2, with D hard to call. The CDR3 has 14 residues. Germline V gene data show CDR1 as SGHTA and CDR2 as FQGNSA. V gave up 0 bases and J gave up 3 bases, with 5 bases separating them. CDR3 amino acids: CASSLAQYTGELFF. The CDR3 DNA reads TGTGCCAGCAGCTTAGCTCAGTACACCGGGGAGCTGTTTTTT.

The J gene is TRBJ2-2, the V gene TRBV30; D call uncertain. The CDR3 extends over 13 amino acids. Germline V gene data show CDR1 as GTSNPN and CDR2 as SVGIG (reference sequence). Trimming cost V 5 bases and J 6 bases, with 13 bases left between them. The CDR3 sequence: CAWGPRNPGELFF. The CDR3 DNA reads TGTGCCTGGGGTCCGAGGAATCCCGGGGAGCTGTTTTTT.

This clonotype was seen a few times. The CDR3, as DNA: TGCAGTGCTAGAATAGCGGGTCCATACAATGAGCAGTTCTTC. It specifies CSARIAGPYNEQFF. V gene TRBV20-1 combines with J gene TRBJ2-1, with TRBD2 identical over 7 bases. V lost 2 bases to trimming and J lost 4 bases; unmatched junction nucleotides: 5. Germline CDR1 is DFQATT and CDR2 is SNEGSKA (reference sequence). CDR3 length: 14 residues.

This clonotype was recorded at least ten times. The J gene is TRBJ1-1, the V gene TRBV20-1; 7 bases line up with TRBD1. The CDR3 consists of 16 residues. V gave up 8 bases and J gave up 0 bases; unmatched junction bases: 15. Germline CDR1 reads DFQATT; CDR2 reads SNEGSKA (reference sequence). CDR3 region: CSSSGGLLSLNTEAFF. For the CDR3, the DNA is TGCAGTTCTTCAGGGGGATTACTTTCATTGAACACTGAAGCTTTCTTT.

Details on this clonotype: This CDR3 fails to terminate in the conserved phenylalanine or tryptophan, so it likely reflects a read error. This chain connects TRBV6-5 to TRBJ1-1; D is perhaps TRBD1 (5 bases). This CDR3 is built from 15 residues. V dropped 6 bases and J dropped 6 bases, with 20 bases sitting between them. Per germline, CDR1 MNHEY and CDR2 SVGAGI. The CDR3 nucleotides are TGTGCCAGCAGGCCGGGACTGGGGTGGGTCGCTGAAGCTTTCCTT. Translating it yields CASRPGLGWVAEAFL.

This clonotype was detected ten times or more. The chain employs TRBV11-2 and TRBJ1-1, with 10 bases fitting TRBD1. Germline CDR1 is SGHAT and CDR2 is FQNNGV. The CDR3 loop spans 15 amino acids. Trimming took 5 bases from V and 4 from J; bases not matched to a gene: 7. The CDR3 region is CASSTRTGGVTEAFF. The CDR3 nucleotides read TGTGCCAGCAGCACCCGGACAGGGGGAGTCACTGAAGCTTTCTTT.

This chain connects TRBV12-3 or TRBV12-4 to TRBJ1-6; 12 bases align to TRBD1. CDR3 length equals 16 residues. V lost 4 bases, J lost 7 bases, and 5 bases stayed unmatched. CDR3: CASSSGTGGRNSPLHF. The CDR3 region has the DNA TGTGCCAGCAGTTCCGGGACAGGGGGCAGGAATTCACCCCTCCACTTT.

The sample holds many counts of this clonotype. The V and J genes are TRBV7-2 and TRBJ2-7; tentative D call: TRBD2 (5 bases). The V end was cut by 1 base, the J end by 5 bases, with 12 bases between. The CDR3 spans 14 residues. Germline V lookup: CDR1 SGHTA, CDR2 FQGNSA. The CDR3 sequence is CASSLGGRGNEQYF. CDR3 sequence (DNA): TGTGCCAGCAGCTTAGGCGGGCGAGGGAACGAGCAGTACTTC.

A few counts support this clonotype. The V and J genes are TRBV7-2 and TRBJ1-3, with 7 bases fitting TRBD1. This CDR3 comprises 14 residues. J lost 2 bases, V lost 5 bases, and 3 bases had no gene match. Looked up from germline, CDR1 is SGHTA and CDR2 is FQGNSA. CDR3 sequence reads: CASSQTGTGNTIYF. CDR3 in DNA: TGTGCCAGCAGCCAGACAGGGACTGGAAACACCATATATTTT. The variable domain in full, completed from reference TRBV7-2 and TRBJ1-3, reads GAGVSQSPSNKVTEKGKDVELRCDPISGHTALYWYRQSLGQGLEFLIYFQGNSAPDKSGLPSDRFSAERTGGSVSTLTIQRTQQEDSAVYLCASSQTGTGNTIYFGEGSWLTVV.

The DNA of the CDR3 is TGCGCCAGCAGCTCCCTGTGGGGGGGGGAAGATACGCAGTATTTT. Translation: CASSSLWGGEDTQYF. V gene TRBV5-1 combines with J gene TRBJ2-3; 7 nucleotides agree with TRBD2. With V trimmed by 3 bases and J by 5 bases, 9 bases remained unmatched. Per germline, CDR1 SGHRS and CDR2 YFSETQ. This CDR3 spans 15 amino acids.

In this sample, this clonotype turned up a few times. One end of the junction varies from germline; a read error may be responsible. The chain carries TRBV5-1 and TRBJ2-5, with 8 nucleotides matching TRBD1. Germline V gives CDR1 SGHRS, CDR2 YFSETQ. This CDR3 region has 15 residues. The DNA of the CDR3 is TGCCCCAGCAGCTACTACGGACAGGGCAAGAAGACCCAGTACTTC. It codes for CPSSYYGQGKKTQYF.